The 29 T cell receptor beta chains below were found in one sample sequenced in a study of T cell responses to AZD1222 COVID-19 vaccine. Repertoires were generated with immunoSEQ multiplex PCR, while TCRdb's copy carries only in-frame clones and drops some. The sample carries 150,000 to 200,000 clones, more than 85% recorded once. The specimen was peripheral blood, collected on day 0 of AZD1222 vaccination. These receptor sequences come from an adult in good health.

The chain combines TRBV6-4 with TRBJ1-2, with a possible D match to TRBD1 (5 bases). Germline loops: CDR1 MRHNA, CDR2 SNTAGT. Trimming pared 8 bases from V and 4 bases from J, leaving 29 bases between. The CDR3 runs 18 residues. The CDR3 reads CASLIRRGPSLAVYGYTF. CDR3 nucleotides: TGTGCCAGCTTAATTAGGAGGGGACCTTCCCTGGCGGTCTATGGCTACACCTTC.

The rearrangement links TRBV7-2 to TRBJ2-1, with TRBD2 identical over 9 bases. The junction had 17 bases not matched to a gene; V was cut back by 5 bases and J by 9 bases. Germline CDR1 SGHTA, CDR2 FQGNSA. CDR3 length: 17 amino acids. CDR3 in amino acids: CASSKTRSSGGLGEQFF. DNA for the CDR3: TGTGCCAGCAGCAAAACCCGGAGTAGCGGGGGCCTTGGTGAGCAGTTCTTC.

This clone was recorded only once. The CDR3 region is CASSEWGAPRPETQYF. In nucleotides, the CDR3 is TGCGCCAGCAGTGAGTGGGGGGCCCCAAGGCCGGAGACCCAGTACTTC. The J gene is TRBJ2-5, the V gene TRBV10-1; tentatively, D is TRBD1 or TRBD2 (6 bases each). Between the trimmed V and J ends, which lost 1 base and 5 bases, there was a span of 17 bases. Germline V gene lookup returns CDR1 WNHNN and CDR2 SYGVQD (reference sequence). The length of the CDR3 is 16 residues.

The chain has TRBV7-6 and TRBJ2-1; TRBD2 matches at 10 bases. V lost 5 bases to trimming and J lost 4 bases; unmatched junction nucleotides: 5. The CDR3 covers 15 residues. The germline gives CDR1 SGHVS, CDR2 FNYEAQ. CDR3 region: CASSHTSGTYNEQFF. The CDR3 DNA reads TGTGCCAGCAGCCATACTAGCGGGACATACAATGAGCAGTTCTTC. Full variable domain (outside the CDR3, taken from reference TRBV7-6 and TRBJ2-1): GAGVSQSPRYKVTKRGQDVALRCDPISGHVSLYWYRQALGQGPEFLTYFNYEAQQDKSGLPNDRFSAERPEGSISTLTIQRTEQRDSAMYRCASSHTSGTYNEQFFGPGTRLTVL.

In this sample, this clone turned up once. The V gene is TRBV12-3 or TRBV12-4, the J gene TRBJ1-2; TRBD1 matches 9 bases. This CDR3 is 12 amino acids long. V trimming: 6 bases; J trimming: 7 bases; junction bases outside the gene matches: 3. CDR3 in amino acids: CASRGQGGGYTF. The CDR3 nucleotides are TGTGCCAGCAGGGGACAGGGTGGTGGCTACACCTTC.

In this sample, this clone turned up once. V is TRBV7-3 and J is TRBJ1-4, with no clear D. Trimming pared 0 bases from V and 0 bases from J, leaving 5 bases between. This CDR3 has 15 residues. Germline CDR1 reads SGHTA; CDR2 reads FQGTGA. CDR3 protein: CASSLTGATNEKLFF. In DNA, the CDR3 is TGTGCCAGCAGCTTAACGGGCGCAACTAATGAAAAACTGTTTTTT. Looking up the rest from reference TRBV7-3 and TRBJ1-4 gives the full variable domain: GAGVSQTPSNKVTEKGKYVELRCDPISGHTALYWYRQSLGQGPEFLIYFQGTGAADDSGLPNDRFFAVRPEGSVSTLKIQRTERGDSAVYLCASSLTGATNEKLFFGSGTQLSVL.

The chain recombines TRBV4-1 with TRBJ1-2; weak D call: TRBD1 (5 bases). Germline V gives CDR1 MGHRA, CDR2 YSYEKL. With 2 bases removed from V and 0 bases from J, the gap between germline ends came to 10 bases. This CDR3 contains 15 residues. The CDR3 sequence is CASSQLTVANYGYTF. The CDR3 coding sequence is TGCGCCAGCAGCCAACTGACAGTAGCTAACTATGGCTACACCTTC.

V usage is TRBV12-3 or TRBV12-4 and J usage is TRBJ1-2; D gene uncertain. Trimming took 3 bases from V and 2 from J, leaving 4 bases between them. The CDR3 contains 12 residues. Written as DNA, the CDR3 is TGTGCCAGCAGTTTTAGGAACTATGGCTACACCTTC. Translated, it gives CASSFRNYGYTF.

V gene TRBV15 combines with J gene TRBJ2-7; D not certain. The V gene lost 1 base and the J gene lost 0 bases, with 10 bases spanning the gap. CDR1 and CDR2 from the germline V gene are LNHNV and YYDKDF (reference sequence). The CDR3 length is 15 residues. CDR3 amino acids: CATSRVATTSYEQYF. The CDR3 bases are TGTGCCACCAGCAGAGTGGCAACTACCTCCTACGAGCAGTACTTC.

The chain employs TRBV6-5 and TRBJ1-2; 7 nucleotides line up with TRBD1. V was pared by 5 bases and J by 7 bases, with 7 bases of the junction left unmatched. The CDR3 has 13 amino acids. Germline loops: CDR1 MNHEY, CDR2 SVGAGI. CDR3 DNA sequence: TGTGCCAGCAGTCCGTCGACAGGGACTGGCTACACCTTC. Its protein product is CASSPSTGTGYTF.

The rearrangement uses TRBV6-6 and TRBJ1-2; 8 bases match TRBD1. The CDR3 covers 15 residues. With V trimmed by 6 bases and J by 4 bases, 10 bases remained unmatched. From germline, CDR1 is MNHNY and CDR2 SVGAGI (reference sequence). As DNA, the CDR3 is TGTGCCAGCAGCCCACCAGGGGGCGAGGGCTATGGCTACACCTTC. It translates to CASSPPGGEGYGYTF.

This rearrangement joins TRBV18 to TRBJ1-4; 9 bases align to TRBD1. The CDR3 contains 17 residues. V shed 4 bases, J shed 10 bases, and the junction held 16 bases outside the gene matches. Germline values: CDR1 KGHSH, CDR2 LQKENI. The CDR3 nucleotides are TGTGCCAGCTCACAGATTGCGGCCATGCGGGGACAGGGAAAACTGTTTTTT. As protein: CASSQIAAMRGQGKLFF.

The chain employs TRBV13 and TRBJ2-5; 15 bases are a match to TRBD2. The CDR3 covers 18 residues. Losses at the gene ends were 5 bases for V and 0 bases for J; bases not matched to a gene: 7. Per germline, CDR1 PRHDT and CDR2 FYEKMQ (reference sequence). The CDR3 DNA is TGTGCCAGCAGCATGGGACTAGCGGGGGGCCGGTACCAAGAGACCCAGTACTTC. Protein sequence: CASSMGLAGGRYQETQYF.

This clone was recorded a few times. The V and J genes are TRBV2 and TRBJ1-2, with D possibly matching TRBD1 (5 bases). V lost 5 bases and J 5 bases, leaving 18 bases between the germline ends. There are 15 residues in the CDR3. The germline CDR1 and CDR2 sequences are SNHLY and FYNNEI. The CDR3 DNA reads TGTGCCAGCAGTACGGCCGCCAGGACATCGTATGGCTACACCTTC. It codes for CASSTAARTSYGYTF. Full variable domain (missing parts from reference TRBV2 and TRBJ1-2): EPEVTQTPSHQVTQMGQEVILRCVPISNHLYFYWYRQILGQKVEFLVSFYNNEISEKSEIFDDQFSVERPDGSNFTLKIRSTKLEDSAMYFCASSTAARTSYGYTFGSGTRLTVV.

The V call is TRBV2, the J call TRBJ1-5; D not certain. Per germline, CDR1 SNHLY and CDR2 FYNNEI. The CDR3 extends over 13 amino acids. V was cut by 7 bases and J by 6 bases, with 13 bases left in between. CDR3 sequence: CASNRHNSQPQHF. The CDR3 DNA reads TGTGCCAGCAACCGACACAATTCTCAGCCCCAGCATTTT.

The chain carries TRBV11-3 and TRBJ2-5; TRBD2 aligns across 9 bases. Germline-derived CDR1 and CDR2 are SGHNT and YENEEA. The CDR3 is 16 residues long. The trim removed 1 base at V and 5 bases at J, leaving 8 bases unmatched. This chain's CDR3 is CASSLGAAGGHETQYF. The CDR3 bases are TGTGCCAGCAGCTTAGGTGCGGCGGGGGGGCATGAGACCCAGTACTTC.

The chain couples TRBV6-5 to TRBJ1-1, with D maybe TRBD1 (5 bases). Trimming pared 2 bases from V and 5 bases from J, leaving 15 bases between. CDR1 MNHEY and CDR2 SVGAGI come from the germline V gene. The CDR3 spans 15 residues. CDR3 residues: CASSYVGWGGTEAFF. Written as DNA, the CDR3 is TGTGCCAGCAGTTACGTTGGGTGGGGGGGAACTGAAGCTTTCTTT.

This clone occurred once. This CDR3 is also generated by other DNA sequences in the sample. V gene TRBV18 combines with J gene TRBJ1-5; no clear D gene. The V gene lost 2 bases and the J gene lost 0 bases, with 5 bases spanning the gap. Germline V gene data show CDR1 as KGHSH and CDR2 as LQKENI. This CDR3 is 14 amino acids long. The CDR3 sequence is CASSPTYSNQPQHF. Here the CDR3 DNA reads TGTGCCAGCTCACCAACTTATAGCAATCAGCCCCAGCATTTT.

This chain connects TRBV10-3 to TRBJ1-1; 7 bases map to TRBD1. The V gene's germline CDR1 is ENHRY and CDR2 SYGVKD. With 5 bases clipped from V and 0 bases from J, the junction kept 3 bases outside the gene matches. The CDR3 runs to 14 residues. CDR3: CAISTGDLNTEAFF. The CDR3 region has the DNA TGTGCCATCAGTACAGGGGACTTGAACACTGAAGCTTTCTTT.

The V call is TRBV6-5, the J call TRBJ1-2, with a possible D match to TRBD1 (5 bases). Germline-derived CDR1 and CDR2 are MNHEY and SVGAGI. CDR3 length equals 15 residues. Trimming removed 5 bases at V and 8 bases at J, with 21 bases between. For the CDR3, the DNA is TGTGCCAGCAGTCCGAGCATCTTGGCAGGGCGGGGCTACACCTTC. Its translation is CASSPSILAGRGYTF.

The CDR3: CAWSGASQETQYF. Here the CDR3 DNA reads TGTGCCTGGAGTGGCGCCTCACAAGAGACCCAGTACTTC. The chain carries TRBV30 and TRBJ2-5; D uncertain. The CDR3 is 13 amino acids. V gave up 1 base and J gave up 2 bases, with 8 bases separating them. Germline-derived CDR1 and CDR2 are GTSNPN and SVGIG (reference sequence).

The rearrangement uses TRBV10-3 and TRBJ1-2, with D possibly TRBD1 on 5 matching bases. V gave up 4 bases and J gave up 4 bases, with 13 bases separating them. The CDR3 consists of 14 residues. The germline V gene has CDR1 ENHRY and CDR2 SYGVKD. For the CDR3, the DNA is TGTGCCATCAGTGCTCCAGGGTTACGCTATGGCTACACCTTC. Its translation: CAISAPGLRYGYTF.

The chain is built from TRBV5-1 and TRBJ1-5; maybe TRBD1 (6 bases). Germline V CDR1 and CDR2: SGHRS, YFSETQ. Trimming pared 1 base from V and 5 bases from J, leaving 10 bases between. CDR3 length: 14 amino acids. The CDR3: CASSLTGSDQPQHF. The CDR3 DNA sequence: TGCGCCAGCAGCTTGACAGGGTCGGATCAGCCCCAGCATTTT.

The rearrangement joins TRBV4-1 to TRBJ2-5; 8 bases fit TRBD2. Germline CDR1 and CDR2: MGHRA and YSYEKL. The CDR3 totals 16 residues. V gave up 1 base and J gave up 1 base; unmatched junction bases: 5. CDR3 protein: CASSQGRAGVQETQYF. Written as DNA, the CDR3 is TGCGCCAGCAGCCAAGGAAGAGCGGGGGTCCAAGAGACCCAGTACTTC.

The V gene is TRBV19, the J gene TRBJ2-2; 16 bases fit TRBD2. The CDR3 is made up of 17 amino acids. The germline CDR1 and CDR2 sequences are LNHDA and SQIVND (reference sequence). V lost 6 bases, J lost 5 bases, and 6 bases stayed unmatched. The CDR3 here is CASRPGLAGGRTGELFF. The CDR3 DNA reads as TGTGCCAGTAGGCCGGGACTAGCGGGGGGGCGTACCGGGGAGCTGTTTTTT.

The CDR3 DNA reads as TGTGCCAGTAGTATTATTCGACAGGCCGGCGATCAGCCCCAGCATTTT. Its translation: CASSIIRQAGDQPQHF. J is TRBJ1-5 and V is TRBV19; possible D gene TRBD1, 6 bases. Trimming pared 3 bases from V and 5 bases from J, leaving 17 bases between. CDR1 LNHDA and CDR2 SQIVND come from the germline V gene (reference sequence). There are 16 residues in the CDR3.

V usage is TRBV5-6 and J usage is TRBJ1-2, with D hard to call. In germline, CDR1 is SGHDT, CDR2 YYEEEE. The CDR3 has 14 amino acids. V was clipped by 2 bases and J by 5 bases, with 13 bases between them. CDR3 coding DNA: TGTGCCAGCAGCTTCGGTATCTCGAGGTATGGCTACACCTTC. It encodes CASSFGISRYGYTF.

The CDR3 protein is CSASRGQMNTEAFF. The CDR3 DNA follows: TGCAGTGCTAGTCGGGGGCAGATGAACACTGAAGCTTTCTTT. The gene calls are TRBV20-1 and TRBJ1-1; D is perhaps TRBD1 (6 bases). CDR1 and CDR2 from the germline V gene are DFQATT and SNEGSKA (reference sequence). The CDR3 runs to 14 residues. The V end lost 3 bases, the J end lost 0 bases, and 11 bases lay between the germline ends.

J is TRBJ1-5 and V is TRBV6-5; TRBD1 is a possible D gene (5 bases). The CDR3 consists of 14 residues. Trimming pared 6 bases from V and 7 bases from J, leaving 16 bases between. CDR1 and CDR2 (germline): MNHEY, SVGAGI. The CDR3, as DNA: TGTGCCAGCAGCGCCGGGACGCTGAGCCAGCCCCAGCATTTT. Translated: CASSAGTLSQPQHF.